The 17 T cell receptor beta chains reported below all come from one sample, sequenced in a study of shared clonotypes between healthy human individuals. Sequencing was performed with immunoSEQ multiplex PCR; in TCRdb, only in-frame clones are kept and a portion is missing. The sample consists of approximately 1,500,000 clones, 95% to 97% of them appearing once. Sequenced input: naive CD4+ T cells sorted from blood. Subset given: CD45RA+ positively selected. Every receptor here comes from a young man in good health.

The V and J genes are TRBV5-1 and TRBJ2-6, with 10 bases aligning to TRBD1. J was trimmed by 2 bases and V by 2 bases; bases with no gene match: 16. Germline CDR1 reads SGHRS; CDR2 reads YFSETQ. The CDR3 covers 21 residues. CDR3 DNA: TGCGCCAGCAGCTTTCGGCCAGGGACAGGGGCTCGTGTTACTGGGGCCAACGTCCTGACTTTC. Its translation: CASSFRPGTGARVTGANVLTF.

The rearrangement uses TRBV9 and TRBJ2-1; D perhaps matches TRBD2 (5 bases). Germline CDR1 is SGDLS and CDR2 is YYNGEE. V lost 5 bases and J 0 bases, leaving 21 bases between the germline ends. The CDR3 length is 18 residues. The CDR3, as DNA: TGTGCCAGCAGTGAAAGGGTGGCGGGCCCGAGCTCCTACAATGAGCAGTTCTTC. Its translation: CASSERVAGPSSYNEQFF.

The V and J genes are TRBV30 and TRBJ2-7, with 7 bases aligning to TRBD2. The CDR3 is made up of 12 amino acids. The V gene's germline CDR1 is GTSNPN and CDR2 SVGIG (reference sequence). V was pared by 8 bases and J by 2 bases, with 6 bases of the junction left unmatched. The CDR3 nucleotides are TGTGCCGGGGGGGGGTCCCCCTACGAGCAGTACTTC. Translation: CAGGGSPYEQYF.

The DNA of the CDR3 is TGTGCCAGCAGCTTGAGTAGGCTCTCTGGAAACACCATATATTTT. This gives the protein CASSLSRLSGNTIYF. The gene calls are TRBV5-6 and TRBJ1-3; D remains unclear. CDR3 length: 15 amino acids. CDR1 is SGHDT, CDR2 YYEEEE, per germline. Trimming cost V 1 base and J 0 bases, with 8 bases left between them. The full variable domain, in which reference TRBV5-6 and TRBJ1-3 provide the parts outside the CDR3, is DAGVTQSPTHLIKTRGQQVTLRCSPKSGHDTVSWYQQALGQGPQFIFQYYEEEERQRGNFPDRFSGHQFPNYSSELNVNALLLGDSALYLCASSLSRLSGNTIYFGEGSWLTVV.

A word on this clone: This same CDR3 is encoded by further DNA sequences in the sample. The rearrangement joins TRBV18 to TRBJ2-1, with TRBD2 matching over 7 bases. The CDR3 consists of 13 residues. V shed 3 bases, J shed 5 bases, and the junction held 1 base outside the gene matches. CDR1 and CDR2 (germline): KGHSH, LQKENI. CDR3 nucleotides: TGTGCCAGCTCACCCCTAGCGGACAATGAGCAGTTCTTC. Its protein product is CASSPLADNEQFF.

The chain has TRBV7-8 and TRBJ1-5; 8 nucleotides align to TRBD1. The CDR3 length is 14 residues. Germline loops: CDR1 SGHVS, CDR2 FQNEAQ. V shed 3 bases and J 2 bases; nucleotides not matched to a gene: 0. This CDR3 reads CASSLTGGNQPQHF. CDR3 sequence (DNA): TGTGCCAGCAGCTTGACAGGGGGCAATCAGCCCCAGCATTTT.

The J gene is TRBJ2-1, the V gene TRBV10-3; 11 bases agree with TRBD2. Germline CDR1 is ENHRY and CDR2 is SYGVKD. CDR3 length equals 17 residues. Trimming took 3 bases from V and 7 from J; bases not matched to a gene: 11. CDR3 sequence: CAISDAGTSGFRNEQFF. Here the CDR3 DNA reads TGTGCCATCAGTGATGCCGGGACTAGCGGATTTAGGAATGAGCAGTTCTTC.

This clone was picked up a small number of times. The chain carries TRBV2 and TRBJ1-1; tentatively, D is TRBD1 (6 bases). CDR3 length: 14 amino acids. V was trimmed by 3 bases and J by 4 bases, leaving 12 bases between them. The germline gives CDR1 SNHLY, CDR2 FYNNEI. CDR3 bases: TGTGCCAGCAGTGAGACAGGCGTCGGCACTGAAGCTTTCTTT. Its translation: CASSETGVGTEAFF.

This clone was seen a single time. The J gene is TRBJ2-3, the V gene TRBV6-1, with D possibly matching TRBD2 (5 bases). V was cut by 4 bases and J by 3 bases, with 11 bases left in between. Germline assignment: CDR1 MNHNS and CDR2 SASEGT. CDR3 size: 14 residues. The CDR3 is CASSGTGRTDTQYF. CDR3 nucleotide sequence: TGTGCCAGCAGTGGGACGGGAAGGACAGATACGCAGTATTTT.

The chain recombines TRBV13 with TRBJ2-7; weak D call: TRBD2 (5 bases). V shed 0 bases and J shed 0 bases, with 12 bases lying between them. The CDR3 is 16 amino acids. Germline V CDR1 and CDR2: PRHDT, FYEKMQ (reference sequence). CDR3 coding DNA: TGTGCCAGCAGCTTAGGTTCCATGGGGAGCTCCTACGAGCAGTACTTC. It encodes CASSLGSMGSSYEQYF.

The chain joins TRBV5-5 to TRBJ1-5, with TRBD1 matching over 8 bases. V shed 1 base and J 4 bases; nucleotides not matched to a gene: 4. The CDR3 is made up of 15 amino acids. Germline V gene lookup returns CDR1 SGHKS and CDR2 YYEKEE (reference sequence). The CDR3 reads CASSLYTGGNQPQHF. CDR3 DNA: TGTGCCAGCAGCTTGTATACAGGGGGGAATCAGCCCCAGCATTTT. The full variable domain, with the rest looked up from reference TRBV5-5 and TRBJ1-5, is DAGVTQSPTHLIKTRGQQVTLRCSPISGHKSVSWYQQVLGQGPQFIFQYYEKEERGRGNFPDRFSARQFPNYSSELNVNALLLGDSALYLCASSLYTGGNQPQHFGDGTRLSIL.

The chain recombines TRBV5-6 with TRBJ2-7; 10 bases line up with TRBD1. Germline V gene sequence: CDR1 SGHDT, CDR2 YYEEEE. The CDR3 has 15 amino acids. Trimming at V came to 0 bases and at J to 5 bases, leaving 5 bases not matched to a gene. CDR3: CASSLAGTGEHEQYF. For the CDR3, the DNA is TGTGCCAGCAGCTTGGCCGGGACAGGGGAACACGAGCAGTACTTC.

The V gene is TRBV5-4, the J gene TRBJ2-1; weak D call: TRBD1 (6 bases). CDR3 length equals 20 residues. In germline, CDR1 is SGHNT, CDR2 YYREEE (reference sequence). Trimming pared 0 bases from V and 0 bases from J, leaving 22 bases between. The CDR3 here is CASSLAWGQTTDSSYNEQFF. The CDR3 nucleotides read TGTGCCAGCAGCTTGGCCTGGGGACAAACAACAGACAGCTCCTACAATGAGCAGTTCTTC.

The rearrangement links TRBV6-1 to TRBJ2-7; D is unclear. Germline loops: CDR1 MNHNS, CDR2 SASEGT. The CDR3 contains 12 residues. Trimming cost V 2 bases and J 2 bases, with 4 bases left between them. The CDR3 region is CASSEQAYEQYF. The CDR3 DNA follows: TGTGCCAGCAGTGAACAGGCCTACGAGCAGTACTTC.

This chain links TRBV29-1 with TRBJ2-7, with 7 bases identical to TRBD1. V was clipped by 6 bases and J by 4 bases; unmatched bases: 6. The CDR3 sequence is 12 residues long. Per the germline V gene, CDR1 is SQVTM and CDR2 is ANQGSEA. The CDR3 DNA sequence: TGCAGCGTCCGGGACAGAGAGTACGAGCAGTACTTC. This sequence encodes CSVRDREYEQYF.

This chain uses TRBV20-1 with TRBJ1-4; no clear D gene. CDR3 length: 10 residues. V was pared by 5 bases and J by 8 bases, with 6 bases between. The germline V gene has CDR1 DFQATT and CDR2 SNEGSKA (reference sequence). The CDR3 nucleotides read TGCAGTGCTCCCGCGGAAAAACTGTTTTTT. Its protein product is CSAPAEKLFF.

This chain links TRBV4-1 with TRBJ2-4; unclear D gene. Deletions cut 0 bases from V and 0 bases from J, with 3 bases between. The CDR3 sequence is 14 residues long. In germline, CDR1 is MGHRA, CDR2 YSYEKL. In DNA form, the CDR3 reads TGCGCCAGCAGCCAAGAGGCAGCCAAAAACATTCAGTACTTC. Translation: CASSQEAAKNIQYF.